This record concerns one TCR beta chain sequence. This record belongs to a study of blood T cell repertoires in COVID-19. Background on the study: PBMCs, B-cell-depleted T cells, or T cells were the source of the cDNA or gDNA that made up the material.

The CDR3 contains 15 residues. The ends lost 5 bases at V and 7 bases at J; junction bases unmatched: 6. Germline CDR1 reads SEHNR; CDR2 reads FQNEAQ (reference sequence). In the source study's methods: Scientists estimated how many nucleated cells there were by amplifying reference gene primers. Libraries were prepared by immunoSEQ multiplex PCR; TCRdb keeps only in-frame clonotypes and omits some of them. V, J and clone size are those of that table, while D and trimming were read from the DNA. The sample carries around 100,000 clones, 80% to 95% recorded once. The TCR originated in a man aged 60 to 75 with acute or convalescent COVID-19. Source material: peripheral blood. This chain joins TRBV7-9 and TRBJ2-1, with 12 bases aligning to TRBD2. Here the CDR3 DNA reads TGTGCCAGCAGCGTAACTAGCGGGAGGAGGAATGAGCAGTTCTTC. This sequence encodes CASSVTSGRRNEQFF. The full variable domain, its missing parts supplied by reference TRBV7-9 and TRBJ2-1, is DTGVSQNPRHKITKRGQNVTFRCDPISEHNRLYWYRQTLGQGPEFLTYFQNEAQLEKSRLLSDRFSAERPKGSFSTLEIQRTEQGDSAMYLCASSVTSGRRNEQFFGPGTRLTVL.